The 27 T cell receptor beta chains below were found in one sample sequenced in a study of T-cell memory formation after mild COVID-19. TCRdb independently ran MiXCR on the 5' RACE reads; one entry per CDR3 protein. This sample yields around 530,000 distinct CDR3 sequences, of which about 20% are seen a single time; around 8.4% belongs to the top ten. Material: PBMCs or a T cell subset sorted from them (not recorded which). These receptors originate from an adult woman who had mild COVID-19 (a few samples of this study predate the infection). Cell type and time point are not known.

This clonotype appeared many times. This CDR3 reads CASSLVSAGRTDTQYF. For the CDR3, the DNA is TGTGCCAGCAGCTTAGTCTCAGCGGGGCGCACAGATACGCAGTATTTT. The V and J genes are TRBV7-2 and TRBJ2-3, with 7 bases lining up with TRBD2. The V gene end was trimmed by 1 base and the J gene end by 1 base; junction bases not matched to a gene: 5. Germline values: CDR1 SGHTA, CDR2 FQGNSA. The CDR3 has 16 amino acids.

This clonotype was seen only once. This chain uses TRBV7-8 with TRBJ2-1, with 9 bases identical to TRBD1. The V and J ends lost 5 bases and 0 bases, in that order; junction bases with no gene match: 11. This CDR3 region has 18 residues. CDR1 is SGHVS, CDR2 FQNEAQ, per germline. CDR3 sequence: CASSRTGAEMSSYNEQFF. The CDR3, as DNA: TGTGCCAGCAGCCGGACAGGGGCCGAAATGAGCTCCTACAATGAGCAGTTCTTC. Together with reference TRBV7-8 and TRBJ2-1, the CDR3 gives the full variable domain: GAGVSQSPRYKVAKRGQDVALRCDPISGHVSLFWYQQALGQGPEFLTYFQNEAQLDKSGLPSDRFFAERPEGSVSTLKIQRTQQEDSAVYLCASSRTGAEMSSYNEQFFGPGTRLTVL.

In this sample, this clonotype turned up a few times. The chain couples TRBV7-9 to TRBJ2-7; 8 positions agree with TRBD1. The V segment lost 5 bases and the J segment 2 bases; nucleotides outside the gene matches: 11. CDR3 length: 16 residues. Germline CDR1 is SEHNR and CDR2 is FQNEAQ (reference sequence). In DNA, the CDR3 is TGTGCCAGCAGCCATGGAGCACCGGGACAGGCCTACGAGCAGTACTTC. The encoded protein is CASSHGAPGQAYEQYF.

This clonotype was observed a handful of times. This chain connects TRBV6-2 or TRBV6-3 to TRBJ2-1, with 14 nucleotides matching TRBD2. CDR3 length equals 19 residues. Germline V gene data show CDR1 as MNHEY and CDR2 as SVGEGT. The J segment lost 4 bases and the V segment lost 2 bases, leaving 10 bases of the junction unmatched. Written as DNA, the CDR3 is TGTGCCAGCAGTTACCCGGGACTAGCGGGAGTGAGGGGTTACAATGAGCAGTTCTTC. Residues: CASSYPGLAGVRGYNEQFF.

The chain uses TRBV6-5 and TRBJ2-2, with TRBD1 matching over 7 bases. CDR3 length: 18 amino acids. J gave up 6 bases and V 2 bases, and 15 bases lay outside the gene matches. The germline V gene has CDR1 MNHEY and CDR2 SVGAGI. CDR3 residues: CASSYNVGDRETAGELFF. CDR3 sequence (DNA): TGTGCCAGCAGTTACAATGTGGGAGACAGGGAAACCGCCGGGGAGCTGTTTTTT.

This clonotype was picked up a small number of times. The chain is built from TRBV7-9 and TRBJ1-2; tentative D call: TRBD1 (5 bases). This CDR3 region has 15 residues. The germline CDR1 and CDR2 sequences are SEHNR and FQNEAQ (reference sequence). Trimming removed 0 bases at V and 3 bases at J, with 11 bases between. In DNA form, the CDR3 reads TGTGCCAGCAGCTTAGCAGGGGCGCAGGACTATGGCTACACCTTC. It is translated as CASSLAGAQDYGYTF.

This clonotype appeared a few times. J is TRBJ2-3 and V is TRBV10-3; 7 bases align to TRBD2. The trim removed 0 bases at V and 0 bases at J, leaving 9 bases unmatched. This CDR3 is 18 amino acids long. Germline CDR1 is ENHRY and CDR2 is SYGVKD. CDR3 nucleotides: TGTGCCATCAGTGAGTCTGGGGCTAGCGGATCTAGCACAGATACGCAGTATTTT. It yields the protein CAISESGASGSSTDTQYF.

The V gene is TRBV28, the J gene TRBJ2-1; TRBD2 agrees at 9 bases. Germline V gene data show CDR1 as MDHEN and CDR2 as SYDVKM. J was trimmed by 4 bases and V by 8 bases; bases with no gene match: 6. The CDR3 spans 14 residues. The CDR3: CASLTSGKYNEQFF. The CDR3 bases are TGTGCCAGCCTGACTAGCGGAAAATACAATGAGCAGTTCTTC.

This clonotype showed up just a few times. The J gene is TRBJ2-5, the V gene TRBV2, with D uncertain. V gave up 3 bases and J gave up 5 bases, with 13 bases separating them. The CDR3 contains 14 residues. Germline V gene lookup returns CDR1 SNHLY and CDR2 FYNNEI. CDR3 in amino acids: CASSEMGLGETQYF. The CDR3 nucleotides are TGTGCCAGCAGTGAGATGGGATTGGGGGAGACCCAGTACTTC.

There are a few counts of this clonotype. The rearrangement joins TRBV9 to TRBJ2-5, with 14 bases matching TRBD2. Trimming cost V 4 bases and J 5 bases; bases outside gene matches: 10. This CDR3 is 17 amino acids long. Germline CDR1 reads SGDLS; CDR2 reads YYNGEE. Here the CDR3 DNA reads TGTGCCAGCAGCCCCCCCAGAAGGACTAGCGGGAGGGAGACCCAGTACTTC. It translates to CASSPPRRTSGRETQYF.

CDR3 protein: CASSQGKTGRSYEQYF. The CDR3, as DNA: TGCGCCAGCAGCCAGGGTAAGACGGGCCGCTCCTACGAGCAGTACTTC. The genes are TRBV4-3 and TRBJ2-7; no reliable D call. The CDR3 length is 16 residues. V was clipped by 3 bases and J by 0 bases, with 15 bases between them. CDR1 LGHNA and CDR2 YSLEER come from the germline V gene.

This clonotype was picked up a small number of times. This chain connects TRBV12-3 or TRBV12-4 to TRBJ1-1; 7 nucleotides align to TRBD1. CDR3 length equals 14 residues. V trimming: 8 bases; J trimming: 1 base; junction bases outside the gene matches: 7. The CDR3 here is CASLMGQQNTEAFF. The CDR3 DNA sequence: TGTGCCAGCCTCATGGGACAGCAGAACACTGAAGCTTTCTTT.

The chain couples TRBV29-1 to TRBJ1-1, with unresolved D. The CDR3 is 11 amino acids. Per the germline V gene, CDR1 is SQVTM and CDR2 is ANQGSEA. The ends were cut back, 6 bases at V and 3 bases at J, with 8 bases in the middle. CDR3: CSVVRDTEAFF. CDR3 nucleotides: TGCAGCGTCGTTAGGGACACTGAAGCTTTCTTT.

The rearrangement links TRBV7-3 to TRBJ2-1; tentative D call: TRBD2 (6 bases). Trimming took 2 bases from V and 10 from J, leaving 15 bases between them. Germline CDR1 is SGHTA and CDR2 is FQGTGA. The CDR3 contains 14 residues. CDR3 protein: CASSLGRVEGEQFF. The CDR3 coding sequence is TGTGCCAGCAGCTTAGGCAGGGTGGAGGGAGAGCAGTTCTTC.

The genes are TRBV7-2 and TRBJ1-2; TRBD1 might be the D (5 bases). The ends were cut back, 1 base at V and 4 bases at J, with 16 bases in the middle. Germline lookup yields CDR1 SGHTA and CDR2 FQGNSA. CDR3 length equals 16 residues. The CDR3 sequence is CASSLVPLQATYGYTF. The CDR3 nucleotides read TGTGCCAGCAGCTTAGTCCCCCTACAGGCTACCTATGGCTACACCTTC.

The gene calls are TRBV3-1 and TRBJ1-6; 9 bases align to TRBD1. The CDR3 contains 14 residues. CDR1 LGHDT and CDR2 YNNKEL come from the germline V gene (reference sequence). V gave up 3 bases and J gave up 9 bases; unmatched junction bases: 3. The CDR3 nucleotides read TGTGCCAGCAGCCAGGCGGGACAGGGTTCACCCCTCCACTTT. Its protein is CASSQAGQGSPLHF.

The rearrangement joins TRBV7-9 to TRBJ2-5, with D possibly being TRBD1 (6 bases). Germline V gene data show CDR1 as SEHNR and CDR2 as FQNEAQ (reference sequence). The length of the CDR3 is 13 residues. The V end was cut by 9 bases, the J end by 0 bases, with 11 bases between. CDR3 bases: TGTGCCAGTCAACAGGGAAACCAAGAGACCCAGTACTTC. Its translation: CASQQGNQETQYF. The whole variable domain, filled in from reference TRBV7-9 and TRBJ2-5, reads DTGVSQNPRHKITKRGQNVTFRCDPISEHNRLYWYRQTLGQGPEFLTYFQNEAQLEKSRLLSDRFSAERPKGSFSTLEIQRTEQGDSAMYLCASQQGNQETQYFGPGTRLLVL.

V gene TRBV6-5 combines with J gene TRBJ2-7; the match to TRBD1 covers 7 bases. Germline V gene lookup returns CDR1 MNHEY and CDR2 SVGAGI. The ends lost 6 bases at V and 4 bases at J; junction bases unmatched: 6. The CDR3 loop spans 13 amino acids. CDR3: CASRTTGSYEQYF. The DNA of the CDR3 is TGTGCCAGCAGAACGACAGGGTCTTACGAGCAGTACTTC.

In this sample, this clonotype turned up a few times. This CDR3 reads CASTEGTSGGTDTQYF. The CDR3 region has the DNA TGTGCCAGCACGGAAGGGACTAGCGGGGGCACAGATACGCAGTATTTT. The chain carries TRBV2 and TRBJ2-3; the match to TRBD2 covers 13 bases. Germline loops: CDR1 SNHLY, CDR2 FYNNEI. The J segment lost 1 base and the V segment lost 7 bases, leaving 5 bases of the junction unmatched. The CDR3 totals 16 residues.

This clonotype has a handful of counts. V usage is TRBV4-3 and J usage is TRBJ2-7; 8 positions match TRBD2. The germline V gene encodes CDR1 LGHNA and CDR2 YSLEER. The J segment lost 2 bases and the V segment lost 0 bases, leaving 6 bases of the junction unmatched. The CDR3 covers 16 residues. Here the CDR3 DNA reads TGCGCCAGCAGCCAAGATCGGAGCGGGGGCACCTACGAGCAGTACTTC. Translated: CASSQDRSGGTYEQYF.

A few counts support this clonotype. The rearrangement joins TRBV20-1 to TRBJ1-1, with D possibly matching TRBD1 (6 bases). Looked up from germline, CDR1 is DFQATT and CDR2 is SNEGSKA (reference sequence). With 6 bases removed from V and 1 base from J, the gap between germline ends came to 18 bases. This CDR3 spans 15 amino acids. Here the CDR3 reads CSAKTRGAQNTEAFF. In DNA, the CDR3 is TGCAGTGCAAAGACCCGGGGGGCCCAGAACACTGAAGCTTTCTTT.

The chain carries TRBV5-1 and TRBJ2-5; 9 positions agree with TRBD1. V lost 4 bases, J lost 5 bases, and 6 bases stayed unmatched. Germline V CDR1 and CDR2: SGHRS, YFSETQ. This CDR3 is built from 14 residues. This CDR3 is CASSKGQGGETQYF. CDR3 nucleotides: TGCGCCAGCAGCAAGGGACAGGGAGGGGAGACCCAGTACTTC.

This clonotype was found a few times. The genes are TRBV12-3 or TRBV12-4 and TRBJ2-1; 7 bases are shared with TRBD2. V lost 4 bases and J lost 10; bases outside the gene matches: 7. This CDR3 comprises 13 residues. CDR3 protein: CASSSLAVSEQFF. In DNA form, the CDR3 reads TGTGCCAGCAGTTCCCTAGCGGTGTCCGAGCAGTTCTTC.

This clonotype was observed a single time. The chain joins TRBV4-1 to TRBJ1-2, with D possibly being TRBD1 (6 bases). Germline values: CDR1 MGHRA, CDR2 YSYEKL. Trimming took off 0 bases at V and 4 bases at J, with 12 bases between the two ends. This CDR3 region has 15 residues. CDR3 sequence reads: CASSQDRGAPYGYTF. The CDR3, as DNA: TGCGCCAGCAGCCAAGATCGGGGGGCACCCTATGGCTACACCTTC.

This clonotype was counted only a few times. The V gene is TRBV14, the J gene TRBJ1-4, with D possibly TRBD1 on 5 matching bases. Germline CDR1 SGHDN, CDR2 FVKESK. The ends were cut back, 4 bases at V and 8 bases at J, with 17 bases in the middle. The CDR3 runs to 15 residues. CDR3 amino acids: CASSPRQGQYEKLFF. The CDR3 coding sequence is TGTGCCAGCAGCCCACGGCAGGGTCAGTACGAAAAACTGTTTTTT.

The chain couples TRBV29-1 to TRBJ1-2; 7 bases are shared with TRBD1. The J segment lost 4 bases and the V segment lost 4 bases, leaving 3 bases of the junction unmatched. The CDR3 is 12 amino acids. From germline, CDR1 is SQVTM and CDR2 ANQGSEA. The CDR3 is CSVGGDSYGYTF. DNA of the CDR3: TGCAGCGTTGGGGGGGACAGCTATGGCTACACCTTC.

This clonotype was seen only a few times. The chain has TRBV7-9 and TRBJ1-6, with 9 bases identical to TRBD1. In germline, CDR1 is SEHNR, CDR2 FQNEAQ (reference sequence). The CDR3 is 14 amino acids. After removal of 5 bases from V and 5 bases from J, the junction contained 1 base not matched to a gene. CDR3 residues: CASSGDRDNSPLHF. The CDR3 nucleotides read TGTGCCAGCAGCGGGGACAGGGATAATTCACCCCTCCACTTT.